Presented here are 8 T cell receptor beta chains from one specimen sequenced in a study of cytomegalovirus exposure and HLA in healthy donors. The PCR made use of 60 Vbeta and 13 Jbeta primers. Clones were sequenced by immunoSEQ multiplex PCR, and TCRdb holds only the in-frame ones, with some missing. The sample shows around 160,000 clones, 73% of them seen only once. Input material: PBMCs. The receptors were gathered from a woman aged 18-29 years in good health and CMV-seronegative.

CDR3 in amino acids: CASNHRSSYGYTF. The CDR3 DNA is TGTGCCAGCAACCACAGGTCCTCCTATGGCTACACCTTC. The chain is built from TRBV7-2 and TRBJ1-2; D might be TRBD1 (5 bases). The V gene's germline CDR1 is SGHTA and CDR2 FQGNSA. This CDR3 region has 13 residues. The V and J ends lost 7 bases and 4 bases respectively, with 13 bases between them. Filled out from reference TRBV7-2 and TRBJ1-2, the complete variable domain reads GAGVSQSPSNKVTEKGKDVELRCDPISGHTALYWYRQSLGQGLEFLIYFQGNSAPDKSGLPSDRFSAERTGGSVSTLTIQRTQQEDSAVYLCASNHRSSYGYTFGSGTRLTVV.

This clone came up once. CDR3 protein: CASSFTGQGHEQFF. CDR3 nucleotide sequence: TGTGCCAGCAGCTTTACGGGCCAGGGCCATGAGCAGTTCTTC. The chain uses TRBV13 and TRBJ2-1; D is perhaps TRBD1 (5 bases). This CDR3 region has 14 residues. Germline V gene data show CDR1 as PRHDT and CDR2 as FYEKMQ (reference sequence). V gave up 3 bases and J gave up 8 bases, with 14 bases separating them.

This chain connects TRBV28 to TRBJ2-3, with TRBD1 as a possible D gene (7 bases). The germline gives CDR1 MDHEN, CDR2 SYDVKM. V shed 5 bases and J shed 2 bases, with 14 bases lying between them. The CDR3 runs 15 residues. This CDR3 is CASSTRQGLTDTQYF. The CDR3 nucleotides are TGTGCCAGCAGTACCCGACAGGGACTCACAGATACGCAGTATTTT.

Only a few counts were recorded for this clone. This chain links TRBV11-2 with TRBJ1-2, with 9 bases identical to TRBD1. Germline-derived CDR1 and CDR2 are SGHAT and FQNNGV. This CDR3 contains 15 residues. V lost 4 bases and J lost 4; bases outside the gene matches: 7. The CDR3 DNA reads as TGTGCCAGCAGCTCCTCCCCGACAGGGGGCTATGGCTACACCTTC. This translates into CASSSSPTGGYGYTF.

This clone was observed a handful of times. The chain links TRBV30 to TRBJ1-5; D not resolved. The germline V and J ends were trimmed by 5 bases and 0 bases, with 5 bases remaining between them. CDR3 length: 12 amino acids. CDR1 is GTSNPN and CDR2 is SVGIG in the germline V gene (reference sequence). CDR3 coding DNA: TGTGCCTGGTCCTATAGCAATCAGCCCCAGCATTTT. It is translated as CAWSYSNQPQHF.

This clone has only a few counts. The chain employs TRBV29-1 and TRBJ2-5, with D possibly matching TRBD2 (5 bases). V dropped 0 bases and J dropped 7 bases, with 18 bases sitting between them. Germline V gene data show CDR1 as SQVTM and CDR2 as ANQGSEA. The CDR3 runs to 15 residues. CDR3 protein: CSVEDRREFLRTQYF. The CDR3 DNA reads as TGCAGCGTTGAAGATCGAAGGGAGTTTCTTCGGACCCAGTACTTC.

This chain uses TRBV15 with TRBJ2-7; 12 bases are a match to TRBD2. The CDR3 sequence is 14 residues long. V lost 5 bases, J lost 5 bases, and 4 bases stayed unmatched. The germline gives CDR1 LNHNV, CDR2 YYDKDF (reference sequence). This CDR3 reads CATSRLAGEDEQYV. In nucleotides, the CDR3 is TGTGCCACCAGCCGACTAGCGGGAGAGGACGAGCAGTACGTC.

This clone was detected a few times. The rearrangement joins TRBV10-3 to TRBJ1-3; 9 bases are shared with TRBD1. Per germline, CDR1 ENHRY and CDR2 SYGVKD. The CDR3 covers 15 residues. V trimming: 7 bases; J trimming: 0 bases; junction bases outside the gene matches: 4. CDR3 coding DNA: TGTGCCATCAAGGGGACAGGGAACTCTGGAAACACCATATATTTT. Residues: CAIKGTGNSGNTIYF.